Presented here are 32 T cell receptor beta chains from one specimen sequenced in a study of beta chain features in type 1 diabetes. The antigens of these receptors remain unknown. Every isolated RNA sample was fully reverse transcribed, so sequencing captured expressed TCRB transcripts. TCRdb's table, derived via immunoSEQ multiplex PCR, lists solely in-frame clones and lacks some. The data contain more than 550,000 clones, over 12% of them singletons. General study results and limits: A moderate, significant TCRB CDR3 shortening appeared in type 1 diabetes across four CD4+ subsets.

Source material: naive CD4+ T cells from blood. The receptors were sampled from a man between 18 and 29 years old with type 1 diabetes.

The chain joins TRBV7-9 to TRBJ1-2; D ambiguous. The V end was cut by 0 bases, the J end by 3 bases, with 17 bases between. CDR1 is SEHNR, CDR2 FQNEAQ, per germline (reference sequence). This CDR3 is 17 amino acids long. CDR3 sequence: CASSLARAAKGDYGYTF. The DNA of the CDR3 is TGTGCCAGCAGCTTAGCGCGGGCAGCCAAGGGAGACTATGGCTACACCTTC.

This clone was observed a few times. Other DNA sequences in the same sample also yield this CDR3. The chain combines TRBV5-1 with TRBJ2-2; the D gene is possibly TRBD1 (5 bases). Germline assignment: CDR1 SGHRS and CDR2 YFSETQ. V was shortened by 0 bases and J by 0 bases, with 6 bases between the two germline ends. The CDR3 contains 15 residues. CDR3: CASSLGTPNTGELFF. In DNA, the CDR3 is TGCGCCAGCAGCTTGGGGACACCGAACACCGGGGAGCTGTTTTTT.

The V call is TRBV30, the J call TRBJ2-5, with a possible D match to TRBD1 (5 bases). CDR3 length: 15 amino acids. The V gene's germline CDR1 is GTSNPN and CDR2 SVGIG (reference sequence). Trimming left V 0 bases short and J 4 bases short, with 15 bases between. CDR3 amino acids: CAWSVFSGLAETQYF. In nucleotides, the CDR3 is TGTGCCTGGAGTGTTTTCTCAGGGCTGGCAGAGACCCAGTACTTC.

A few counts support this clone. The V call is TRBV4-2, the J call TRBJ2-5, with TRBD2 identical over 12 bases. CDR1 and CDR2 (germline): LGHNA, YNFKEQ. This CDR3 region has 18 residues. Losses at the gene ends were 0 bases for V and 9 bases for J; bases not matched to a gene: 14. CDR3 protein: CASSQDRKASGGALPQYF. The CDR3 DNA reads TGTGCCAGCAGCCAAGATCGAAAGGCTAGCGGGGGGGCCCTCCCCCAGTACTTC.

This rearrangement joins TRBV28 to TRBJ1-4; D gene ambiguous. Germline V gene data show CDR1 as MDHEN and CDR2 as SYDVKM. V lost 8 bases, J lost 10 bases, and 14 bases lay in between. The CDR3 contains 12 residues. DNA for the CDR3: TGTGCCAGCGCGGGCGGGCCGGGAAAACTGTTTTTT. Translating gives CASAGGPGKLFF.

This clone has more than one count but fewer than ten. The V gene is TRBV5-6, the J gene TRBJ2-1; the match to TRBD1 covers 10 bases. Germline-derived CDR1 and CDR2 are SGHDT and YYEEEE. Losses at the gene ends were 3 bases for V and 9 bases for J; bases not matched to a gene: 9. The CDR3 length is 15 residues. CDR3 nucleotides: TGTGCCAGCAGCTGGAGGGACAGGGGATTTGGTGAGCAGTTCTTC. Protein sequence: CASSWRDRGFGEQFF. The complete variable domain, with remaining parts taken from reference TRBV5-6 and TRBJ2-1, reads DAGVTQSPTHLIKTRGQQVTLRCSPKSGHDTVSWYQQALGQGPQFIFQYYEEEERQRGNFPDRFSGHQFPNYSSELNVNALLLGDSALYLCASSWRDRGFGEQFFGPGTRLTVL.

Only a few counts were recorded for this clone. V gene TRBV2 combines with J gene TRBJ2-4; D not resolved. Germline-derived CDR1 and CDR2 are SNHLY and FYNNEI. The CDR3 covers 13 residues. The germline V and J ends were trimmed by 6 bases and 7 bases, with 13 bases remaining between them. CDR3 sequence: CASRQGLRNIQYF. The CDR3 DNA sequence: TGTGCCAGCAGGCAAGGGTTAAGGAACATTCAGTACTTC.

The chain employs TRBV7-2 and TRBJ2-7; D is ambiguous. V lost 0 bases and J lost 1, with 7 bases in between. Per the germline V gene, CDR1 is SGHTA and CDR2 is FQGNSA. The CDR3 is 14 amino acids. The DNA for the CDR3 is TGTGCCAGCAGCTTAGCGGTGACTTCCTACGAGCAGTACTTC. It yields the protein CASSLAVTSYEQYF.

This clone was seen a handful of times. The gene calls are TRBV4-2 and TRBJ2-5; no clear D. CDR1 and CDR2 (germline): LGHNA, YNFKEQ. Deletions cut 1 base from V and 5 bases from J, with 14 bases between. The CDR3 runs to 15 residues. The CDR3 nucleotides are TGTGCCAGCAGCCAAGCTAATGTCCAGTTGGAGACCCAGTACTTC. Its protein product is CASSQANVQLETQYF.

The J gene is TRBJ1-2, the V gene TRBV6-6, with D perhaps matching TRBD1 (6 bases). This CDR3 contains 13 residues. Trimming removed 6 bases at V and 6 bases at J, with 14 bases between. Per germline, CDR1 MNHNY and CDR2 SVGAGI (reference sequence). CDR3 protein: CASRLPGADGYTF. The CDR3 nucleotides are TGTGCCAGCAGGCTCCCGGGGGCGGATGGCTACACCTTC.

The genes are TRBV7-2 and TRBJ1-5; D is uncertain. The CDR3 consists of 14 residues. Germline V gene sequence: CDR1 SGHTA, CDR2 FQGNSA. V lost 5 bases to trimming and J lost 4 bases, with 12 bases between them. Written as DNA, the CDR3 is TGTGCCAGCAGCCGGTCCTGGACTAATCAGCCCCAGCATTTT. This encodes CASSRSWTNQPQHF.

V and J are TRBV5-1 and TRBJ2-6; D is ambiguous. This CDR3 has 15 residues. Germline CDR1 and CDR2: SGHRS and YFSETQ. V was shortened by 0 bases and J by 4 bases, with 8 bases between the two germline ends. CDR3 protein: CASSLVENGANVLTF. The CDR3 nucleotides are TGCGCCAGCAGCTTGGTGGAGAACGGGGCCAACGTCCTGACTTTC.

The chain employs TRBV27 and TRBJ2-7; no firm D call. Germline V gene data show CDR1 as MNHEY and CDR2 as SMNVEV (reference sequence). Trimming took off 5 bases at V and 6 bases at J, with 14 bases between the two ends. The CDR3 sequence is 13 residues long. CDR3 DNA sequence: TGTGCCAGCAGTCAGGACCTTCCAAGCGAGCAGTACTTC. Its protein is CASSQDLPSEQYF.

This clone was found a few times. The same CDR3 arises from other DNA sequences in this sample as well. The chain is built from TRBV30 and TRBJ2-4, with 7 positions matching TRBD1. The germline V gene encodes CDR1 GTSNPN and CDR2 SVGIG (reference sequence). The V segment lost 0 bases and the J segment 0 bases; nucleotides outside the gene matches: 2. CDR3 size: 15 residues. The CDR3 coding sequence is TGTGCCTGGAGTGTAAGGGGGCTAGCCAAAAACATTCAGTACTTC. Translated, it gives CAWSVRGLAKNIQYF.

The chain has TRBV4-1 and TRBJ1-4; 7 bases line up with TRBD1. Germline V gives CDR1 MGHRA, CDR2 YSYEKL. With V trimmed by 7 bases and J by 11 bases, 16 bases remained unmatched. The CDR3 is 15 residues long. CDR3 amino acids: CASTSGGGRLAKLFF. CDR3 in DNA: TGCGCCAGCACCTCAGGGGGGGGCAGGCTGGCGAAACTGTTTTTT.

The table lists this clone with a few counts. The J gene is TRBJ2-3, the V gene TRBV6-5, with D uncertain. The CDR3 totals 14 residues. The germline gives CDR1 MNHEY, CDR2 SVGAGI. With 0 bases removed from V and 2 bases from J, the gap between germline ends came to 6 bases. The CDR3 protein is CASSYSTDTDTQYF. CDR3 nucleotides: TGTGCCAGCAGTTACTCTACAGACACAGATACGCAGTATTTT.

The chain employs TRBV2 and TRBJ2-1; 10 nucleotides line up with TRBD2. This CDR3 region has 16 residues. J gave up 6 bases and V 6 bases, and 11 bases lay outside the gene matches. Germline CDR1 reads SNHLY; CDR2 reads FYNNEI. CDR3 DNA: TGTGCCAGCAGCCGCAGAGAGCTAGCGGGAGCCAATGAGCAGTTCTTC. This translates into CASSRRELAGANEQFF.

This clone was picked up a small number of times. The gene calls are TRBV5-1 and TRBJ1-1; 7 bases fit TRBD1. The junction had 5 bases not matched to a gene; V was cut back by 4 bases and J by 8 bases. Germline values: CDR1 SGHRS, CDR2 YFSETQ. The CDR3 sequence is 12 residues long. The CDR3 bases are TGCGCCAGCAGCATGAGGGACAGAGAAGCTTTCTTT. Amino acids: CASSMRDREAFF.

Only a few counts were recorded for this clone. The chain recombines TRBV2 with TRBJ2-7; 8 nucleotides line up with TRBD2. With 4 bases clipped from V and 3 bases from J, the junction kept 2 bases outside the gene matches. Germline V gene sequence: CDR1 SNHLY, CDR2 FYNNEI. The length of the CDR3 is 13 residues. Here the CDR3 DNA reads TGTGCCAGCAGTGGGAGCGGGAGCTACGAGCAGTACTTC. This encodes CASSGSGSYEQYF.

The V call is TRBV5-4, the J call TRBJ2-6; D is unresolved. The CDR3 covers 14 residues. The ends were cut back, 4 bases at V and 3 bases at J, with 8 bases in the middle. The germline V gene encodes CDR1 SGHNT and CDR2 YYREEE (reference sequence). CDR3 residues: CASSPDSGANVLTF. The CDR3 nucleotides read TGTGCCAGCAGCCCGGATAGTGGGGCCAACGTCCTGACTTTC.

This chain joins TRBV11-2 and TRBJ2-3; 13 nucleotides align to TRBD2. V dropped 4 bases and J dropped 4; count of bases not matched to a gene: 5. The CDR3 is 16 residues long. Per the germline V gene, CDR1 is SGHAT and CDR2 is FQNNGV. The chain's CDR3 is CASSWGLAGPADTQYF. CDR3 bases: TGTGCCAGCAGCTGGGGACTAGCGGGGCCTGCAGATACGCAGTATTTT.

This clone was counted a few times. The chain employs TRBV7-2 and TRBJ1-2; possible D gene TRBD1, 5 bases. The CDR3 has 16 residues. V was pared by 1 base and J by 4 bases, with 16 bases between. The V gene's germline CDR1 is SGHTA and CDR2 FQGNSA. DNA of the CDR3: TGTGCCAGCAGCTTAGGGACACCCACGGCGGGCTATGGCTACACCTTC. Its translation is CASSLGTPTAGYGYTF.

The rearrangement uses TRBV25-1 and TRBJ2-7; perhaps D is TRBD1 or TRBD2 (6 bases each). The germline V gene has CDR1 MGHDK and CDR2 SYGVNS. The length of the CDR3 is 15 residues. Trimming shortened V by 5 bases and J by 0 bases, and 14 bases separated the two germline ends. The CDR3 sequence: CASSPGGSSSYEQYF. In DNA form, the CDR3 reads TGTGCCAGCAGTCCCGGGGGCTCGAGCTCCTACGAGCAGTACTTC.

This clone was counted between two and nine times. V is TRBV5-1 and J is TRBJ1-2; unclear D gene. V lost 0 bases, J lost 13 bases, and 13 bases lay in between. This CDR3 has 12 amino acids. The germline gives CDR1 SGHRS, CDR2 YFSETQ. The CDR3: CASSLEGGYGTF. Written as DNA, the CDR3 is TGCGCCAGCAGCTTGGAAGGAGGTTACGGCACCTTC.

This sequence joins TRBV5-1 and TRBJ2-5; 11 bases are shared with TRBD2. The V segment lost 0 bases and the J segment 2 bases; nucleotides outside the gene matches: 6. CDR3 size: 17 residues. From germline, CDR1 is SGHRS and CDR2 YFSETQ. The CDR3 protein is CASSLARGLAEQETQYF. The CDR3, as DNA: TGCGCCAGCAGCTTGGCCAGGGGACTAGCGGAACAAGAGACCCAGTACTTC. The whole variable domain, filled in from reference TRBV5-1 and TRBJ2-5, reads KAGVTQTPRYLIKTRGQQVTLSCSPISGHRSVSWYQQTPGQGLQFLFEYFSETQRNKGNFPGRFSGRQFSNSRSEMNVSTLELGDSALYLCASSLARGLAEQETQYFGPGTRLLVL.

CDR3 loop: CASSHQLGRGTDTQYF. CDR3 bases: TGTGCCAGCAGCCACCAACTAGGTAGGGGCACAGATACGCAGTATTTT. The rearrangement links TRBV14 to TRBJ2-3, with D perhaps matching TRBD2 (5 bases). The CDR3 has 16 residues. Per germline, CDR1 SGHDN and CDR2 FVKESK. V gave up 3 bases and J gave up 1 base, with 14 bases separating them.

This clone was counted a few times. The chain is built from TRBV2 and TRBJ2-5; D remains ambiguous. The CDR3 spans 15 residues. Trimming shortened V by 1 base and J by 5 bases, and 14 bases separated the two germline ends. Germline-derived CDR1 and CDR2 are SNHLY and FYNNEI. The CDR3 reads CASSEGNGRAETQYF. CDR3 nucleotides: TGTGCCAGCAGTGAAGGTAACGGTCGAGCTGAGACCCAGTACTTC.

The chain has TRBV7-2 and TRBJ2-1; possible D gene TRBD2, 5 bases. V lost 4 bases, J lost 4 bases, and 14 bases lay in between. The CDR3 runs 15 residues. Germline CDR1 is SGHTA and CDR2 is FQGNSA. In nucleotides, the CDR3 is TGTGCCAGCAGCTCTTCACCCGCGGGTTACAATGAGCAGTTCTTC. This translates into CASSSSPAGYNEQFF. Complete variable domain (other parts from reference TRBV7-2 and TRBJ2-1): GAGVSQSPSNKVTEKGKDVELRCDPISGHTALYWYRQSLGQGLEFLIYFQGNSAPDKSGLPSDRFSAERTGGSVSTLTIQRTQQEDSAVYLCASSSSPAGYNEQFFGPGTRLTVL.

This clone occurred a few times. CDR3 nucleotide sequence: TGTGCCTGGAGTACGACCGCAGATACGCAGTATTTT. Protein sequence: CAWSTTADTQYF. The chain combines TRBV30 with TRBJ2-3; D unclear. Trimming cost V 2 bases and J 4 bases, with 7 bases left between them. The CDR3 is 12 amino acids. Germline V gives CDR1 GTSNPN, CDR2 SVGIG (reference sequence). The variable domain in full, with the rest retrieved from reference TRBV30 and TRBJ2-3, is SQTIHQWPATLVQPVGSPLSLECTVEGTSNPNLYWYRQAAGRGLQLLFYSVGIGQISSEVPQNLSASRPQDRQFILSSKKLLLSDSGFYLCAWSTTADTQYFGPGTRLTVL.

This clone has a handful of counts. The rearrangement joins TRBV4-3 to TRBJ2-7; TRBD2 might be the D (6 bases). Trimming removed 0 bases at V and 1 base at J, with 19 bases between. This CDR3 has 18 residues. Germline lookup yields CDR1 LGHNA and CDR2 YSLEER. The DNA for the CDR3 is TGCGCCAGCAGCCAAGATGGGGTCGGGGTTGGAGGGTCCTACGAGCAGTACTTC. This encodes CASSQDGVGVGGSYEQYF.

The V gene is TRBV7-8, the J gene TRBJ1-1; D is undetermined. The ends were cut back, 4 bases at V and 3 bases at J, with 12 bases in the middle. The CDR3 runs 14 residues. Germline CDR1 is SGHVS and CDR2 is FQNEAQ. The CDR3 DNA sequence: TGTGCCAGCAGCTCCCACGGCGAGTACACTGAAGCTTTCTTT. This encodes CASSSHGEYTEAFF. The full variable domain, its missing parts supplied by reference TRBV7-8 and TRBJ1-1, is GAGVSQSPRYKVAKRGQDVALRCDPISGHVSLFWYQQALGQGPEFLTYFQNEAQLDKSGLPSDRFFAERPEGSVSTLKIQRTQQEDSAVYLCASSSHGEYTEAFFGQGTRLTVV.

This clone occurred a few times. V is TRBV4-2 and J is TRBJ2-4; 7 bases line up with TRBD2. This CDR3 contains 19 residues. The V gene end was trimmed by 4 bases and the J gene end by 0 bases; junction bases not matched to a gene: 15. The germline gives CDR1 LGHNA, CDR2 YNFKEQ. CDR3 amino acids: CASSLLAARAHIAKNIQYF. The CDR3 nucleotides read TGTGCCAGCAGCCTGCTAGCGGCCCGAGCCCACATAGCCAAAAACATTCAGTACTTC.